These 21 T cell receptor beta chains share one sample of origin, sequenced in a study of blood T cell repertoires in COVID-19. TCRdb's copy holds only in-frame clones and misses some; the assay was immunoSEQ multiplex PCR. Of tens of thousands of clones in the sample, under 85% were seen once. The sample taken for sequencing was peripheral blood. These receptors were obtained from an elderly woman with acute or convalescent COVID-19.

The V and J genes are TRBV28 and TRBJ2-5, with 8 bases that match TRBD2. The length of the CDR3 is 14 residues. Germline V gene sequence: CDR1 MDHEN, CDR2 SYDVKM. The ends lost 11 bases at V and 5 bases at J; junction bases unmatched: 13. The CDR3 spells CALTTSGSPETQYF. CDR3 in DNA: TGTGCCCTAACCACTAGCGGCTCCCCGGAGACCCAGTACTTC.

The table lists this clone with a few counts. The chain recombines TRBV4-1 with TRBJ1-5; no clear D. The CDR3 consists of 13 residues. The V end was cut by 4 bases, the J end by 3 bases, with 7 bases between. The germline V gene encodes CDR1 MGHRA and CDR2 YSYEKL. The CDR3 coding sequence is TGCGCCAGCAGCCGGCGGGTCAATCAGCCCCAGCATTTT. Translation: CASSRRVNQPQHF.

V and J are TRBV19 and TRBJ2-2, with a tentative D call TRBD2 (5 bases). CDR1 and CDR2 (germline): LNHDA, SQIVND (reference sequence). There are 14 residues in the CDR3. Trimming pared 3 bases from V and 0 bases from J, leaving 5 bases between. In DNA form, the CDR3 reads TGTGCCAGTAGTATGAGGGCGAACACCGGGGAGCTGTTTTTT. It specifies CASSMRANTGELFF. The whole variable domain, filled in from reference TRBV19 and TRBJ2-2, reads DGGITQSPKYLFRKEGQNVTLSCEQNLNHDAMYWYRQDPGQGLRLIYYSQIVNDFQKGDIAEGYSVSREKKESFPLTVTSAQKNPTAFYLCASSMRANTGELFFGEGSRLTVL.

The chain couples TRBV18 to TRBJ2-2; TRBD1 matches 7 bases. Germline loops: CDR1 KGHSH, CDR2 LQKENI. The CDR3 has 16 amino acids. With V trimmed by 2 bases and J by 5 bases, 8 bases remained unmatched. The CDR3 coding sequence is TGTGCCAGCTCACCATTCTCTACAGGGGAGACCGGGGAGCTGTTTTTT. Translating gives CASSPFSTGETGELFF.

This CDR3 reads CASSPGGLFTDTQYF. The DNA of the CDR3 is TGTGCCAGCAGCCCGGGGGGCTTATTCACAGATACGCAGTATTTT. The chain carries TRBV28 and TRBJ2-3, with D possibly being TRBD2 (7 bases). Trimming cost V 6 bases and J 2 bases, with 15 bases left between them. Germline loops: CDR1 MDHEN, CDR2 SYDVKM. The CDR3 sequence is 15 residues long.

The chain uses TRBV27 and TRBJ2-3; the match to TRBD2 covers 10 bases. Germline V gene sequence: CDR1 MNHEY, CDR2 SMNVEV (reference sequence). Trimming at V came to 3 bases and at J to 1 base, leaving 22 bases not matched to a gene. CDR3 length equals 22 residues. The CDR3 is CASSFPPELAGERGRRTDTQYF. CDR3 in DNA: TGTGCCAGCAGTTTCCCCCCTGAGCTAGCGGGAGAAAGGGGGCGACGCACAGATACGCAGTATTTT.

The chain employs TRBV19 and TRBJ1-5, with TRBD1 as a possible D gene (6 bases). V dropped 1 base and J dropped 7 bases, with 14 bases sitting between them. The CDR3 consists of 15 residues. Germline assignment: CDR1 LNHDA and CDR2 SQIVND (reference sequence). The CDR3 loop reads CASSIGGGAEQPQHF. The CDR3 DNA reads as TGTGCCAGTAGTATAGGAGGGGGGGCTGAACAGCCCCAGCATTTT. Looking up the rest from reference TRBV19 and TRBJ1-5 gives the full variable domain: DGGITQSPKYLFRKEGQNVTLSCEQNLNHDAMYWYRQDPGQGLRLIYYSQIVNDFQKGDIAEGYSVSREKKESFPLTVTSAQKNPTAFYLCASSIGGGAEQPQHFGDGTRLSIL.

This CDR3 is CSGETSGRTHEQFF. The CDR3 DNA is TGCAGCGGAGAAACTAGCGGGAGAACCCATGAGCAGTTCTTC. The rearrangement links TRBV29-1 to TRBJ2-1; 11 nucleotides align to TRBD2. This CDR3 contains 14 residues. J lost 8 bases, V lost 7 bases, and 10 bases had no gene match. Germline-derived CDR1 and CDR2 are SQVTM and ANQGSEA.

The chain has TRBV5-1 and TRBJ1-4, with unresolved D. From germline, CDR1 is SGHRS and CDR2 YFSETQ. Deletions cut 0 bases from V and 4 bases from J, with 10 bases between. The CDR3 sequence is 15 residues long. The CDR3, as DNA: TGCGCCAGCAGCTTGGGACCCGGGAATAATGAAAAACTGTTTTTT. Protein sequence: CASSLGPGNNEKLFF.

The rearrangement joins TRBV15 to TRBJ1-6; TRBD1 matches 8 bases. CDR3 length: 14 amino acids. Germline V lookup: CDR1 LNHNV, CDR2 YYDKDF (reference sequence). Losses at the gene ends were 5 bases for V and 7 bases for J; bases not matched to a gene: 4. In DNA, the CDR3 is TGTGCCACCAGCGGACAGGGACGGAATTCACCCCTCCACTTT. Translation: CATSGQGRNSPLHF. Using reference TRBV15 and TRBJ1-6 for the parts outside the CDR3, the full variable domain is DAMVIQNPRYQVTQFGKPVTLSCSQTLNHNVMYWYQQKSSQAPKLLFHYYDKDFNNEADTPDNFQSRRPNTSFCFLDIRSPGLGDTAMYLCATSGQGRNSPLHFGNGTRLTVT.

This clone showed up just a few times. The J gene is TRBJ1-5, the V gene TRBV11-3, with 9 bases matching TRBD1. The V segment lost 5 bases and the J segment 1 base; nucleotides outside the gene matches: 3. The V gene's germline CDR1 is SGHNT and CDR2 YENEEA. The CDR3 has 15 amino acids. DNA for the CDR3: TGTGCCAGCAGCCCCGGGACAGGGAGCAATCAGCCCCAGCATTTT. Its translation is CASSPGTGSNQPQHF.

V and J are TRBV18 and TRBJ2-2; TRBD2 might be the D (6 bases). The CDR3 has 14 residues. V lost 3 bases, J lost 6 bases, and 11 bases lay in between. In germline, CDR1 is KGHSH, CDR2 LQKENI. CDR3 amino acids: CASSPGLPAGELFF. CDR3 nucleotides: TGTGCCAGCTCACCGGGACTTCCAGCCGGGGAGCTGTTTTTT.

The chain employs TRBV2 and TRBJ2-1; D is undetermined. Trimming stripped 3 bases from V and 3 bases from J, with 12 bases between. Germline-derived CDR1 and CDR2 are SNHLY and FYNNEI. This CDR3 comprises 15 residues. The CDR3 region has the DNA TGTGCCAGCAGTGACGGTAGCTTGGGCTACAATGAGCAGTTCTTC. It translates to CASSDGSLGYNEQFF.

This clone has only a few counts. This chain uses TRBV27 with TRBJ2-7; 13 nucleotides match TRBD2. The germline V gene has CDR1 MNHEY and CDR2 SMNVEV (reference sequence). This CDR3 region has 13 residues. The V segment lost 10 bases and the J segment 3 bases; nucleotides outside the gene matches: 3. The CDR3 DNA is TGTGCCACCCGACTAGCGGGAGGCTACGAGCAGTACTTC. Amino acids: CATRLAGGYEQYF.

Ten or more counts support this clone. CDR3 DNA: TGTGCCAGTAGTACCGGGTGGGCCGGGGAGCTGTTTTTT. It is translated as CASSTGWAGELFF. This sequence joins TRBV19 and TRBJ2-2; D is unresolved. The CDR3 extends over 13 amino acids. The V gene lost 4 bases and the J gene lost 6 bases, with 9 bases spanning the gap. Germline assignment: CDR1 LNHDA and CDR2 SQIVND (reference sequence).

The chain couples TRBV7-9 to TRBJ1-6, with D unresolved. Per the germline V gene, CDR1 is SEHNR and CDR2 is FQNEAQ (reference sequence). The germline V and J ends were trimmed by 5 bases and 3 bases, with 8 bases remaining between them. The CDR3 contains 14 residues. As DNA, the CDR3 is TGTGCCAGCAGCCAGGCGGGCTATAATTCACCCCTCCACTTT. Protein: CASSQAGYNSPLHF. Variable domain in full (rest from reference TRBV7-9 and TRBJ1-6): DTGVSQNPRHKITKRGQNVTFRCDPISEHNRLYWYRQTLGQGPEFLTYFQNEAQLEKSRLLSDRFSAERPKGSFSTLEIQRTEQGDSAMYLCASSQAGYNSPLHFGNGTRLTVT.

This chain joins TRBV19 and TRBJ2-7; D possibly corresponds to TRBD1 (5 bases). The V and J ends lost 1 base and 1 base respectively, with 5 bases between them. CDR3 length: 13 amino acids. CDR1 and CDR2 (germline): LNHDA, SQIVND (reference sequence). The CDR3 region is CASSIGQSYEQYF. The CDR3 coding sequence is TGTGCCAGTAGTATAGGACAGTCCTACGAGCAGTACTTC.

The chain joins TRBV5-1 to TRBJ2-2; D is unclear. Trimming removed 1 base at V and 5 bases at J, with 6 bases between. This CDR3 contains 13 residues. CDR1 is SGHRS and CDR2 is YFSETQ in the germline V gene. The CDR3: CASSLILTGELFF. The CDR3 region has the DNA TGCGCCAGCAGCTTGATTTTAACCGGGGAGCTGTTTTTT.

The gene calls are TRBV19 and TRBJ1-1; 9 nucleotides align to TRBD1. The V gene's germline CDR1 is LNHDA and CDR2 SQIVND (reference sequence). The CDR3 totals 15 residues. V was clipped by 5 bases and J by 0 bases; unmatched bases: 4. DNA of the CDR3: TGTGCCAGTAGTGGGGACAGGGTCTTGAACACTGAAGCTTTCTTT. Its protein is CASSGDRVLNTEAFF.

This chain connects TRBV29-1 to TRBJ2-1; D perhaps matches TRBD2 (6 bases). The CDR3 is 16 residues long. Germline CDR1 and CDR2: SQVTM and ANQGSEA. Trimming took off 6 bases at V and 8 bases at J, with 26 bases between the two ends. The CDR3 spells CSVAKSDGGVGYEQFF. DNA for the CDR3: TGCAGCGTCGCAAAATCAGACGGCGGGGTGGGATATGAGCAGTTCTTC.

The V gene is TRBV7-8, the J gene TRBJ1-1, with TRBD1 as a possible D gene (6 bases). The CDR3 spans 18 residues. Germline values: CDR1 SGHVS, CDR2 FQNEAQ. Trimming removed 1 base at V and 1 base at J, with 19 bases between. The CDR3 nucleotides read TGTGCCAGCAGCTTAGTTTGGGGGCAGGGAGGGAGGAACACTGAAGCTTTCTTT. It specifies CASSLVWGQGGRNTEAFF.